This TCR beta chain was identified during a study of cytomegalovirus exposure and HLA in healthy donors. Study-wide results and limits: Listed as cytomegalovirus-associated were 150 to 200 TCR beta chains. What TCR beta sequences reportedly achieved was accurate prediction of HLA-A and HLA-B alleles in most subjects. Usually a TCR sequence was rare, but some public TCRs were found in many donors.

The PCR employed 60 Vbeta primers together with 13 Jbeta primers. TCRdb's copy holds only in-frame clones and misses some; the assay was immunoSEQ multiplex PCR. The profile covers more than 200,000 clones, with 70% to 80% appearing a single time and 15% to 18% taken by the ten largest. Comment on this clone: The antigen is not known.

The receptor comes from a middle-aged man in good health and CMV-seronegative. The sequenced sample was PBMCs.

The chain's CDR3 is CAWSFSDTQYF. DNA for the CDR3: TGTGCCTGGAGTTTCTCAGATACGCAGTATTTT. The chain recombines TRBV30 with TRBJ2-3, with D unresolved. Trimming pared 2 bases from V and 4 bases from J, leaving 4 bases between. Germline V gene lookup returns CDR1 GTSNPN and CDR2 SVGIG (reference sequence). This CDR3 is 11 amino acids long.